This T cell receptor beta chain was profiled in a study of T cell changes during pregnancy in multiple sclerosis. Produced via immunoSEQ multiplex PCR; TCRdb's table is partial and in-frame only. Seen here are about 28,000 clones, 89% observed once, and the top ten hold about 0.78%. V lost 0 bases to trimming and J lost 5 bases, with 5 bases between them. CDR3 length: 13 amino acids. Germline CDR1 MGHRA, CDR2 YSYEKL. Here the sequenced sample was CD4+ T cells from peripheral blood mononuclear cells, taken in the second trimester of pregnancy. The clonotype comes from a female donor with multiple sclerosis, enrolled in a pregnancy study. The chain has TRBV4-1 and TRBJ2-1; D is uncertain. The CDR3 nucleotides read TGCGCCAGCAGCCAAGAGATAGACAATGAGCAGTTCTTC. Translation: CASSQEIDNEQFF.